Each of the 9 T cell receptor beta chains below was sequenced from the same sample in a study of blood T cell repertoires in COVID-19. Some clones are missing from TCRdb's copy, which holds only in-frame ones; the method was immunoSEQ multiplex PCR. Seen here are roughly 130,000 clones, approximately 80% observed once, and the top ten hold roughly 3%. Sequencing was done on a sample of peripheral blood. These receptors all stem from a woman over 75 with acute or convalescent COVID-19.

The chain joins TRBV11-3 to TRBJ2-3; no clear D gene. The CDR3 spans 12 residues. CDR1 is SGHNT, CDR2 YENEEA, per germline. The V end lost 5 bases, the J end lost 5 bases, and 8 bases lay between the germline ends. DNA for the CDR3: TGTGCCAGCAGCGTTCGGGTAGATACGCAGTATTTT. It specifies CASSVRVDTQYF.

This clone has just a few counts. CDR3 loop: CASSVDRTGGFETQYF. As DNA, the CDR3 is TGTGCCAGCAGCGTAGATAGGACAGGGGGCTTCGAGACCCAGTACTTC. This chain uses TRBV9 with TRBJ2-5, with 11 nucleotides matching TRBD1. From germline, CDR1 is SGDLS and CDR2 YYNGEE. Trimming took 0 bases from V and 5 from J; bases not matched to a gene: 6. This CDR3 region has 16 residues.

V is TRBV6-5 and J is TRBJ1-5, with a weak D call TRBD1 (5 bases). The CDR3 is made up of 15 amino acids. CDR1 is MNHEY, CDR2 SVGAGI, per germline. V was shortened by 5 bases and J by 2 bases, with 13 bases between the two germline ends. CDR3 DNA sequence: TGTGCCAGCAGTATCGGGGGTCTCGGCAATCAGCCCCAGCATTTT. Translated: CASSIGGLGNQPQHF.

The chain combines TRBV7-2 with TRBJ2-4; D may be TRBD2 (5 bases). Germline lookup yields CDR1 SGHTA and CDR2 FQGNSA. CDR3 length equals 14 residues. Trimming pared 1 base from V and 6 bases from J, leaving 10 bases between. The CDR3 nucleotides are TGTGCCAGCAGCTTAGTCGGCGGAGGAAACATTCAGTACTTC. It encodes CASSLVGGGNIQYF.

The genes are TRBV24-1 and TRBJ2-1, with 9 bases fitting TRBD2. From germline, CDR1 is KGHDR and CDR2 SFDVKD. This CDR3 has 16 residues. The junction had 1 base not matched to a gene; V was cut back by 2 bases and J by 0 bases. The CDR3 sequence is CATSDSLAGSYNEQFF. The CDR3 bases are TGTGCCACCAGTGATTCACTAGCGGGCTCCTACAATGAGCAGTTCTTC.

This chain joins TRBV2 and TRBJ1-1, with D maybe TRBD1 (6 bases). Germline CDR1 and CDR2: SNHLY and FYNNEI. This CDR3 has 13 amino acids. Trimming stripped 6 bases from V and 5 bases from J, with 13 bases between. The CDR3 DNA is TGTGCCAGCAGCCTTAGGACAGAGACTGAAGCTTTCTTT. Protein sequence: CASSLRTETEAFF.

This clone occurred once. This chain uses TRBV19 with TRBJ2-7; TRBD1 matches 9 bases. J gave up 2 bases and V 5 bases, and 13 bases lay outside the gene matches. The CDR3 is 17 amino acids. Germline CDR1 reads LNHDA; CDR2 reads SQIVND (reference sequence). The CDR3 loop is CASSFRGTGFSPYEQYF. Written as DNA, the CDR3 is TGTGCCAGTAGTTTTCGCGGGACAGGGTTTTCCCCCTACGAGCAGTACTTC.

The chain couples TRBV6-5 to TRBJ2-7; 9 positions agree with TRBD1. Looked up from germline, CDR1 is MNHEY and CDR2 is SVGAGI. The CDR3 is made up of 14 amino acids. With V trimmed by 10 bases and J by 4 bases, 11 bases remained unmatched. The CDR3 DNA reads TGTGCCACCACGGGGGGACAGGGAAGGTACGAGCAGTACTTC. Its protein is CATTGGQGRYEQYF.

The V gene is TRBV24-1, the J gene TRBJ2-1; 7 bases map to TRBD1. This CDR3 comprises 16 residues. The ends lost 3 bases at V and 4 bases at J; junction bases unmatched: 8. Germline V lookup: CDR1 KGHDR, CDR2 SFDVKD. The DNA for the CDR3 is TGTGCCACCAGTGATCGGGACAGCCTGAGTTACAATGAGCAGTTCTTC. Translation gives CATSDRDSLSYNEQFF.